A selection of T cell receptor beta chains follows, all from one sample in a study of T and B cells in COVID-19 patients. TCRdb passed the multiplex PCR reads through MiXCR, listing each CDR3 protein once. This table holds around 20,000 distinct CDR3 sequences, 25% to 30% found once. The sample consisted of blood. Receptors originate from a human donor who had recovered from COVID-19. Each CDR3 is given without its conserved first and last residue. Expanded clones get a size class; other rows say once, few or many, or leave the size out.

v_gene,abundance,CDR3aa
TRBV19,-,ASSIYRGRAGQPQH
TRBV6-5,many,ASRQHGGLGATNEKLF
TRBV11-2,once,ASSLGLAGGPRTGELF
TRBV30,few,AWSVGSYSGNTIY
TRBV19,-,ASSINIDSNQPQH
TRBV6-5,few,ASSSRGSATEAF
TRBV18,medium-sized,ASSPQQDTDTQY
TRBV18,-,ASSQGPPYYEQY
TRBV11-1,-,ASSLGPAGTQY
TRBV12-3/TRBV12-4,-,ASSFSSGANGELF
TRBV30,-,AWRGTGDGPYEQY
TRBV24-1,few,ATRATSGATDTQY
TRBV20-1,-,SARELGTLDEKLF
TRBV6-1,-,ASSQDRVNTGELF
TRBV12-3/TRBV12-4,-,ASSLVQNYGYT
TRBV29-1,medium-sized,SVPRTGGTDTQY
TRBV18,-,ASSPRQMNTEAF
TRBV15,many,ATSRPGLANTGELF
TRBV7-9,-,ASSLVGGSTDTQY
TRBV6-5,-,ASSYGDRNSYGYT
TRBV6-5,medium-sized,ASSRTVGNEQF
TRBV6-5,-,ASSPGQGPNSPLH
TRBV19,-,ASMAGPGKDYGYT
TRBV7-6,few,ASSLATTDTQY
TRBV7-9,-,ASSSRDRGTEAF
TRBV5-1,-,ASSVGGPNSYEQY
TRBV12-3/TRBV12-4,few,ASSLDRGEGYT
TRBV6-1,-,ASSESGAFYEQY
TRBV5-4,many,ASSLLWEETQY
TRBV18,-,ASSPRTQETQY
TRBV18,-,ASSPRLLDTQY
TRBV20-1,-,SAPTGLASGTGELF
TRBV5-6,medium-sized,ASSLRQGNTGELF
TRBV6-5,few,ASSFSSGDYNEQF
TRBV6-2/TRBV6-3,few,ASSYSAGTGSDTQY
TRBV5-1,-,ASSLVPRDTQY
TRBV7-9,few,ATRPSGPYEQY
TRBV12-3/TRBV12-4,-,ASSIQGAIQPQH
TRBV24-1,-,ATSDTLAVNEQF
TRBV11-2,-,ASSAGTNSLEQY
TRBV19,many,ASSRTGVTEQY
TRBV7-9,-,ASRVTSGSLGPTDTQY
TRBV29-1,many,SVEGLAEETQY
TRBV19,medium-sized,ASNPGTGANVLT
TRBV6-1,few,ASSTQTDSNQPQH
TRBV19,many,ASSISGNYGYT
TRBV19,medium-sized,ASTLLAGGYSGELF
TRBV20-1,-,SARLASGNIQY
TRBV29-1,-,SVAGVGEQY
TRBV24-1,-,ATSSGLGFNEQF
TRBV27,many,ASSLPGVTFHEQF
TRBV6-5,-,ASSYNPPGFGASNQPQH
TRBV6-5,few,ASSLSLRDFFNSPLH